One TCR beta chain is described in this entry. Profiled with immunoSEQ multiplex PCR; TCRdb holds only in-frame clones, not every one. The table shows tens of thousands of clones, with approximately 85% occurring only once. The length of the CDR3 is 14 residues. V was shortened by 0 bases and J by 1 base, with 4 bases between the two germline ends. CDR1 SGHRS and CDR2 YFSETQ come from the germline V gene. These data come from a study of OX40 agonist ivuxolimab in advanced cancers. This sequence was found in an adult with an advanced solid tumor such as melanoma, head and neck, liver or kidney cancer. The V and J genes are TRBV5-1 and TRBJ2-2; D is unclear. Specimen: CD4+ or CD8+ T cells sorted from blood, collected in a trial of the OX40 agonist ivuxolimab. This CDR3 is CASSLGWNTGELFF. CDR3 nucleotides: TGCGCCAGCAGCTTGGGATGGAACACCGGGGAGCTGTTTTTT. The full variable domain, its missing parts supplied by reference TRBV5-1 and TRBJ2-2, is KAGVTQTPRYLIKTRGQQVTLSCSPISGHRSVSWYQQTPGQGLQFLFEYFSETQRNKGNFPGRFSGRQFSNSRSEMNVSTLELGDSALYLCASSLGWNTGELFFGEGSRLTVL.